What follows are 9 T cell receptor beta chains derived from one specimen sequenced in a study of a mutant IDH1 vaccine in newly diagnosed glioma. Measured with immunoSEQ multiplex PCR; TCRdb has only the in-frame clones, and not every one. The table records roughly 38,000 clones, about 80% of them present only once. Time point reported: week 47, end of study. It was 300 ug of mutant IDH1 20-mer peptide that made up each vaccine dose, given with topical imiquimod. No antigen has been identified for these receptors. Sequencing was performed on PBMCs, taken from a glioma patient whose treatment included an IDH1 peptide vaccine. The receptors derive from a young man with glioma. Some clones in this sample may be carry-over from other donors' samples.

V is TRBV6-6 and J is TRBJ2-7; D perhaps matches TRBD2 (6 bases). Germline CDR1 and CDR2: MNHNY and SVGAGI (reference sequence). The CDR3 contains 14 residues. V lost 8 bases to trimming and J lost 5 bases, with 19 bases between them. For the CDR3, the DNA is TGTGCCAGCGAGGGCGGGACCCACATCGACGAGCAGTACTTC. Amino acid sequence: CASEGGTHIDEQYF.

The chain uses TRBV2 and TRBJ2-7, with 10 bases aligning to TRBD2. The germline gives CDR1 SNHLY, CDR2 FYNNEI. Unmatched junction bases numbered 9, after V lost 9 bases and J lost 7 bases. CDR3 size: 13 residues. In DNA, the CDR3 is TGTGCCAGTCAAGTTCTAGCGGGAGTGGAGCAGTACTTC. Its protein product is CASQVLAGVEQYF. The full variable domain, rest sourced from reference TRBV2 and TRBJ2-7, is EPEVTQTPSHQVTQMGQEVILRCVPISNHLYFYWYRQILGQKVEFLVSFYNNEISEKSEIFDDQFSVERPDGSNFTLKIRSTKLEDSAMYFCASQVLAGVEQYFGPGTRLTVT.

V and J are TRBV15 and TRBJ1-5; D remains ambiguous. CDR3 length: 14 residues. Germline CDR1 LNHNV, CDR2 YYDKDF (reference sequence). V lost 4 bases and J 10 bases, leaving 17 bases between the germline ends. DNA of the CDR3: TGTGCCACCAGCACCCCCGGCCGCGGCACCCCCCAGCATTTT. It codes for CATSTPGRGTPQHF. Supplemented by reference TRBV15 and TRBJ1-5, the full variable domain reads DAMVIQNPRYQVTQFGKPVTLSCSQTLNHNVMYWYQQKSSQAPKLLFHYYDKDFNNEADTPDNFQSRRPNTSFCFLDIRSPGLGDTAMYLCATSTPGRGTPQHFGDGTRLSIL.

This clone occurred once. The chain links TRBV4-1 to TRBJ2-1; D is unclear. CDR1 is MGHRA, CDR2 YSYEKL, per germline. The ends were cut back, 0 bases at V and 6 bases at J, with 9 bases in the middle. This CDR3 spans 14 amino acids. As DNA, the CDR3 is TGCGCCAGCAGCCAAGACTCCGGATTCAATGAGCAGTTCTTC. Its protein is CASSQDSGFNEQFF.

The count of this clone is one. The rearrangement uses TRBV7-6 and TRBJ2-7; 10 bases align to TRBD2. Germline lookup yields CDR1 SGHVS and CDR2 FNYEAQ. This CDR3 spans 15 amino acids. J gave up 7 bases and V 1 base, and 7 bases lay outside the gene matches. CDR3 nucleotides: TGTGCCAGCAGCTTAGGCCTAGCGGGAGTGGGGGAGCAGTACTTC. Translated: CASSLGLAGVGEQYF.

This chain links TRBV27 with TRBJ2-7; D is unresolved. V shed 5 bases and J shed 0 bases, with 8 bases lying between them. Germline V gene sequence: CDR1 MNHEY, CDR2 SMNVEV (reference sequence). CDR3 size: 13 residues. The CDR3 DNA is TGTGCCAGCAGTCTAACGAGCTCCTACGAGCAGTACTTC. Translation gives CASSLTSSYEQYF.

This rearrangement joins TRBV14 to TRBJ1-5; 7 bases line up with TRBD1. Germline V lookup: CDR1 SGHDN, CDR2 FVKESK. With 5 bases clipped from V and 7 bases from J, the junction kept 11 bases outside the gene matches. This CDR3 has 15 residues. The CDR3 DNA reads TGTGCCAGCAGCTATACAGGGGATGGAGAACAGCCCCAGCATTTT. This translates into CASSYTGDGEQPQHF.

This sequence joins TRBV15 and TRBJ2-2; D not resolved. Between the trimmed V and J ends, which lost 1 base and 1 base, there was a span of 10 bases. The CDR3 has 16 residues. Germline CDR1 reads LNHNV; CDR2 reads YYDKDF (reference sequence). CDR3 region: CATSRGGWRNTGELFF. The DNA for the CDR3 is TGTGCCACCAGCAGAGGCGGCTGGAGGAACACCGGGGAGCTGTTTTTT.

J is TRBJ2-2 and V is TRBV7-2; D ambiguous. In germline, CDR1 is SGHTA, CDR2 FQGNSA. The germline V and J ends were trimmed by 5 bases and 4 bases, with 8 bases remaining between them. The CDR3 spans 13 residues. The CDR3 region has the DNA TGTGCCAGCAGCCCCCGAGCCACCGGGGAGCTGTTTTTT. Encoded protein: CASSPRATGELFF.